The 13 T cell receptor beta chains presented below share a single source sample, sequenced in a study of shared T cell receptors in the human thymus. The protocol was immunoSEQ multiplex PCR, while the TCRdb copy is restricted to in-frame clones and leaves out a portion. The table has about 730,000 clones, approximately 85% seen once. These data were also filed under a second study, of human thymus T cells.

The specimen was thymocytes. These receptors came from a girl under three years old with a congenital heart defect.

The V call is TRBV29-1, the J call TRBJ2-1, with 12 bases that match TRBD2. Germline loops: CDR1 SQVTM, CDR2 ANQGSEA. V lost 7 bases to trimming and J lost 5 bases; unmatched junction nucleotides: 6. The CDR3 spans 14 residues. The CDR3 DNA sequence: TGCAGCGCCCGACTAGCGGGGGATAACAATGAGCAGTTCTTC. Translating gives CSARLAGDNNEQFF.

The CDR3 region is CASSELGQGSQHEQYF. The CDR3 DNA is TGTGCCAGCAGTGAACTGGGACAGGGTTCTCAACACGAGCAGTACTTC. This chain links TRBV25-1 with TRBJ2-7, with TRBD1 matching 9 bases. CDR1 is MGHDK, CDR2 SYGVNS, per germline. Unmatched junction bases numbered 10, after V lost 2 bases and J lost 5 bases. The CDR3 is 16 amino acids.

The CDR3 reads CASSPGTGSYAEAFF. The CDR3 DNA sequence: TGTGCCAGCAGCCCAGGGACAGGGTCATACGCTGAAGCTTTCTTT. The rearrangement links TRBV5-6 to TRBJ1-1, with 9 bases identical to TRBD1. J lost 6 bases, V lost 4 bases, and 10 bases had no gene match. Germline CDR1 is SGHDT and CDR2 is YYEEEE. CDR3 length: 15 amino acids.

The chain uses TRBV2 and TRBJ1-1; 7 bases map to TRBD1. Unmatched junction bases numbered 6, after V lost 6 bases and J lost 5 bases. Germline CDR1 is SNHLY and CDR2 is FYNNEI. This CDR3 is built from 13 residues. The CDR3: CASRETGRTEAFF. The CDR3 DNA sequence: TGTGCCAGCAGGGAGACAGGGCGGACTGAAGCTTTCTTT.

The chain combines TRBV4-1 with TRBJ2-3; 7 nucleotides match TRBD1. The length of the CDR3 is 18 residues. Trimming at V came to 0 bases and at J to 4 bases, leaving 13 bases not matched to a gene. CDR1 and CDR2 (germline): MGHRA, YSYEKL. CDR3 sequence: CASSQDLPDRVKPDTQYF. The DNA for the CDR3 is TGCGCCAGCAGCCAAGATCTTCCTGACAGGGTAAAGCCAGATACGCAGTATTTT.

V is TRBV7-7 and J is TRBJ2-5; TRBD2 agrees at 11 bases. Germline CDR1 reads SSHAT; CDR2 reads FNYEAQ (reference sequence). V lost 3 bases, J lost 4 bases, and 13 bases stayed unmatched. The CDR3 runs to 18 residues. The CDR3 DNA follows: TGTGCCAGCAGCTTTAGGGGACTAGCGGATATAACGGGAGAGACCCAGTACTTC. Translation: CASSFRGLADITGETQYF.

This clone was observed a few times. V usage is TRBV5-4 and J usage is TRBJ2-3, with a weak D call TRBD2 (6 bases). Germline values: CDR1 SGHNT, CDR2 YYREEE (reference sequence). CDR3 length: 14 residues. Trimming took off 6 bases at V and 1 base at J, with 12 bases between the two ends. CDR3 region: CASKTGLRTDTQYF. For the CDR3, the DNA is TGTGCCAGCAAAACGGGACTCCGCACAGATACGCAGTATTTT.

The CDR3 sequence is CASSERPAGELFF. CDR3 DNA: TGTGCCAGTAGCGAGCGGCCCGCCGGGGAGCTGTTTTTT. V and J are TRBV19 and TRBJ2-2, with D possibly being TRBD2 (5 bases). Trimming took off 6 bases at V and 6 bases at J, with 11 bases between the two ends. Germline CDR1 LNHDA, CDR2 SQIVND (reference sequence). The CDR3 extends over 13 amino acids.

The rearrangement links TRBV28 to TRBJ2-3; D is perhaps TRBD2 (6 bases). The CDR3 covers 15 residues. The V end was cut by 1 base, the J end by 0 bases, with 8 bases between. In germline, CDR1 is MDHEN, CDR2 SYDVKM. The CDR3 sequence is CASSLFRGSTDTQYF. The DNA for the CDR3 is TGTGCCAGCAGTTTATTCCGGGGGAGCACAGATACGCAGTATTTT.

This rearrangement joins TRBV6-6 to TRBJ2-3, with 7 bases matching TRBD1. The CDR3 contains 15 residues. V shed 7 bases, J shed 3 bases, and the junction held 10 bases outside the gene matches. Germline-derived CDR1 and CDR2 are MNHNY and SVGAGI (reference sequence). CDR3 region: CASNPTGSRTDTQYF. In DNA form, the CDR3 reads TGTGCCAGCAACCCGACAGGGAGTAGGACAGATACGCAGTATTTT.

The table lists this clone with a count of one. This chain links TRBV7-8 with TRBJ1-2; 9 nucleotides agree with TRBD1. Trimming removed 5 bases from V and 7 bases from J; junction bases left unmatched: 8. CDR1 is SGHVS, CDR2 FQNEAQ, per germline. The CDR3 length is 14 residues. In nucleotides, the CDR3 is TGTGCCAGCAGCCCCTCAGGGGACAGGGTTGGCTACACCTTC. Protein: CASSPSGDRVGYTF.

The chain carries TRBV5-1 and TRBJ1-6; D possibly corresponds to TRBD1 (6 bases). Germline CDR1 SGHRS, CDR2 YFSETQ. The CDR3 has 13 amino acids. With 4 bases removed from V and 10 bases from J, the gap between germline ends came to 12 bases. The CDR3 DNA follows: TGCGCCAGCAGCCAAAAACAGGGATCACCCCTCCACTTT. Its protein is CASSQKQGSPLHF. The full variable domain, its missing parts supplied by reference TRBV5-1 and TRBJ1-6, is KAGVTQTPRYLIKTRGQQVTLSCSPISGHRSVSWYQQTPGQGLQFLFEYFSETQRNKGNFPGRFSGRQFSNSRSEMNVSTLELGDSALYLCASSQKQGSPLHFGNGTRLTVT.

CDR3 loop: CASSFQMNTEAFF. In DNA, the CDR3 is TGTGCCAGCAGCTTCCAAATGAACACTGAAGCTTTCTTT. The rearrangement uses TRBV11-2 and TRBJ1-1; D is unclear. The CDR3 is 13 residues long. CDR1 and CDR2 (germline): SGHAT, FQNNGV. V dropped 3 bases and J dropped 0 bases, with 5 bases sitting between them.